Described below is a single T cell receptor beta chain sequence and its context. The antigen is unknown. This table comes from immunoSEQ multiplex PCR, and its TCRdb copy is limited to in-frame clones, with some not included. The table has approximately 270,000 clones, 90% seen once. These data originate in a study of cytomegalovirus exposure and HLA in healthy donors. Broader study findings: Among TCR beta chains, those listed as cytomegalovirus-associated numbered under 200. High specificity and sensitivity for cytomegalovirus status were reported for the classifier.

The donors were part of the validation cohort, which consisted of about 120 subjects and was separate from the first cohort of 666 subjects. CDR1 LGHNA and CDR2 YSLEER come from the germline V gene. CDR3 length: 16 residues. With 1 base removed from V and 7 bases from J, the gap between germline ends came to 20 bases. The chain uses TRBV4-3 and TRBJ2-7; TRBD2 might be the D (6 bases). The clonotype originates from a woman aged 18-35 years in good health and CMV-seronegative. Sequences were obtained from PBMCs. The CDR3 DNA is TGCGCCAGCAGCCAAGCGAGGGTAGCGGTACAAGGTGAGCAGTACTTC. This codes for CASSQARVAVQGEQYF.